The clone carrying this T cell receptor beta chain was seen only a few times. These data belong to a study of blood T cell repertoires in COVID-19. V lost 4 bases, J lost 3 bases, and 4 bases stayed unmatched. In germline, CDR1 is MNHEY, CDR2 SMNVEV (reference sequence). The CDR3 has 14 residues. Clones were read by immunoSEQ multiplex PCR, and TCRdb kept only the in-frame ones, dropping some. The table records 200,000 to 250,000 clones, 80% of them present only once. The TCR sequence derives from a human donor in a cohort sampled during active COVID-19. V and J are TRBV27 and TRBJ2-7; 9 bases map to TRBD2. Input material: peripheral blood. CDR3 in DNA: TGTGCCAGCAGTTCAGTAGCGGGAGACTACGAGCAGTACTTC. Encoded protein: CASSSVAGDYEQYF.